The 27 T cell receptor beta chains in this list originate from one sample, sequenced in a study of early stage breast cancer tumors (dated by TCRdb to 2015 to 2018). The method behind the library was the immunoSEQ multiplex PCR assay. The immuneACCESS repertoire file appears here via TCRdb, limited to in-frame rearrangements. These files lack a portion of the clones; in checked studies, under half of the deficit traces to unresolved V genes, and the cause of the others is not known. The sample contains tens of thousands of clones, around nine tenths of them found a single time. 4% to 5.5% of the sample belongs to the ten largest clones. The sample consisted of blood. The receptors stem from a person between 70 and 80 years old with breast cancer.

The V gene is TRBV7-6, the J gene TRBJ1-5; 7 bases are shared with TRBD1. The CDR3 totals 18 residues. CDR1 and CDR2 (germline): SGHVS, FNYEAQ. The trim removed 2 bases at V and 0 bases at J, leaving 10 bases unmatched. This CDR3 is CASSLTGTEPYSNQPQHF. The CDR3 bases are TGTGCCAGCAGCTTAACCGGGACAGAGCCATATAGCAATCAGCCCCAGCATTTT.

This rearrangement joins TRBV6-6 to TRBJ2-1; TRBD2 agrees at 8 bases. From germline, CDR1 is MNHNY and CDR2 SVGAGI (reference sequence). V was pared by 7 bases and J by 4 bases, with 9 bases of the junction left unmatched. This CDR3 contains 15 residues. The CDR3 coding sequence is TGTGCCAGCACCCCGGCGCTAGCGGGTTACAATGAGCAGTTCTTC. As protein: CASTPALAGYNEQFF.

This clone was seen a few times. The CDR3 spells CASSYMGGEAFF. The CDR3 coding sequence is TGTGCCAGCAGTTACATGGGGGGGGAAGCTTTCTTT. The rearrangement links TRBV6-5 to TRBJ1-1, with D possibly being TRBD1 (5 bases). Germline loops: CDR1 MNHEY, CDR2 SVGAGI. V was trimmed by 2 bases and J by 8 bases, leaving 9 bases between them. The CDR3 totals 12 residues.

This clone was observed a few times. The gene calls are TRBV5-1 and TRBJ1-4, with D uncertain. Germline V gene sequence: CDR1 SGHRS, CDR2 YFSETQ. The V gene lost 5 bases and the J gene lost 7 bases, with 12 bases spanning the gap. CDR3 size: 13 residues. The CDR3 here is CASRPVLGEKLFF. The CDR3 DNA sequence: TGCGCCAGCAGGCCCGTACTCGGTGAAAAACTGTTTTTT.

The rearrangement links TRBV7-2 to TRBJ1-5; D ambiguous. The CDR3 length is 14 residues. CDR1 SGHTA and CDR2 FQGNSA come from the germline V gene. Trimming left V 2 bases short and J 2 bases short, with 7 bases between. CDR3 nucleotides: TGTGCCAGCAGCTTATACTTAGGCAATCAGCCCCAGCATTTT. This gives the protein CASSLYLGNQPQHF.

The CDR3 DNA sequence: TGCAGCGCCGCCACCGGGACAGGGAGCAATCAGCCCCAGCATTTT. It translates to CSAATGTGSNQPQHF. The V gene is TRBV29-1, the J gene TRBJ1-5; 9 positions match TRBD1. V was clipped by 7 bases and J by 1 base; unmatched bases: 8. CDR3 length equals 15 residues. Germline lookup yields CDR1 SQVTM and CDR2 ANQGSEA.

This sequence joins TRBV7-9 and TRBJ2-7; the D gene is possibly TRBD1 (6 bases). V was trimmed by 1 base and J by 6 bases, leaving 13 bases between them. The CDR3 loop spans 14 amino acids. Germline V gene data show CDR1 as SEHNR and CDR2 as FQNEAQ (reference sequence). CDR3 amino acids: CASSLGGQRLEQYF. The DNA of the CDR3 is TGTGCCAGCAGCTTAGGAGGACAGCGGCTCGAGCAGTACTTC. Full variable domain (remainder filled in from reference TRBV7-9 and TRBJ2-7): DTGVSQNPRHKITKRGQNVTFRCDPISEHNRLYWYRQTLGQGPEFLTYFQNEAQLEKSRLLSDRFSAERPKGSFSTLEIQRTEQGDSAMYLCASSLGGQRLEQYFGPGTRLTVT.

This chain uses TRBV6-1 with TRBJ1-1; no firm D call. The CDR3 runs 13 residues. The V gene lost 6 bases and the J gene lost 3 bases, with 11 bases spanning the gap. Germline V lookup: CDR1 MNHNS, CDR2 SASEGT. CDR3 DNA: TGTGCCAGCAGGAGCGTTAGGTACACTGAAGCTTTCTTT. Encoded protein: CASRSVRYTEAFF.

This chain connects TRBV6-1 to TRBJ1-5, with 7 bases identical to TRBD1. The CDR3 runs 16 residues. J gave up 2 bases and V 4 bases, and 8 bases lay outside the gene matches. Germline V CDR1 and CDR2: MNHNS, SASEGT. CDR3 nucleotide sequence: TGTGCCAGCAGTGGATCAGGGGGACTGGGCAATCAGCCCCAGCATTTT. As protein: CASSGSGGLGNQPQHF.

The gene calls are TRBV18 and TRBJ2-7, with 7 bases lining up with TRBD1. Germline CDR1 is KGHSH and CDR2 is LQKENI. This CDR3 spans 16 amino acids. After removal of 2 bases from V and 0 bases from J, the junction contained 7 bases not matched to a gene. This chain's CDR3 is CASSPSVGTASYEQYF. CDR3 DNA: TGTGCCAGCTCACCAAGCGTCGGGACAGCCTCCTACGAGCAGTACTTC.

The chain links TRBV7-9 to TRBJ2-5, with 10 bases matching TRBD2. The CDR3 runs 16 residues. V lost 3 bases to trimming and J lost 3 bases; unmatched junction nucleotides: 7. Germline V CDR1 and CDR2: SEHNR, FQNEAQ (reference sequence). The CDR3: CASSLDLAGVKETQYF. The CDR3 nucleotides are TGTGCCAGCAGCTTGGATCTAGCGGGAGTAAAAGAGACCCAGTACTTC. Full variable domain (remainder filled in from reference TRBV7-9 and TRBJ2-5): DTGVSQNPRHKITKRGQNVTFRCDPISEHNRLYWYRQTLGQGPEFLTYFQNEAQLEKSRLLSDRFSAERPKGSFSTLEIQRTEQGDSAMYLCASSLDLAGVKETQYFGPGTRLLVL.

This chain joins TRBV5-1 and TRBJ1-2; 7 bases are shared with TRBD1. V shed 2 bases and J 8 bases; nucleotides not matched to a gene: 9. The germline gives CDR1 SGHRS, CDR2 YFSETQ. This CDR3 is 14 amino acids long. CDR3 coding DNA: TGCGCCAGCAGCTTACTTGACAGGGAGGCCGGCTACACCTTC. The encoded protein is CASSLLDREAGYTF.

The chain recombines TRBV5-1 with TRBJ2-1; 8 nucleotides match TRBD2. Trimming cost V 0 bases and J 1 base; bases outside gene matches: 18. From germline, CDR1 is SGHRS and CDR2 YFSETQ. This CDR3 is 21 amino acids long. CDR3 sequence (DNA): TGCGCCAGCAGCTTGGACGAGTTACAAATAAGCGGGAGACGGTCCTACAATGAGCAGTTCTTC. This gives the protein CASSLDELQISGRRSYNEQFF.

The chain recombines TRBV4-1 with TRBJ2-7; 9 positions agree with TRBD1. From germline, CDR1 is MGHRA and CDR2 YSYEKL. This CDR3 is built from 15 residues. After removal of 1 base from V and 1 base from J, the junction contained 2 bases not matched to a gene. The CDR3 protein is CASSQGQGESYEQYF. In nucleotides, the CDR3 is TGCGCCAGCAGCCAAGGACAGGGGGAATCCTACGAGCAGTACTTC.

V is TRBV27 and J is TRBJ1-2; 10 nucleotides line up with TRBD1. V dropped 5 bases and J dropped 4; count of bases not matched to a gene: 7. The germline gives CDR1 MNHEY, CDR2 SMNVEV (reference sequence). The CDR3 consists of 15 residues. This chain's CDR3 is CASSPPGQGIYGYTF. The DNA for the CDR3 is TGTGCCAGCAGTCCACCGGGACAGGGGATCTATGGCTACACCTTC.

The rearrangement links TRBV5-1 to TRBJ2-3; 7 bases fit TRBD1. Germline V gene sequence: CDR1 SGHRS, CDR2 YFSETQ. The CDR3 sequence is 17 residues long. With V trimmed by 0 bases and J by 1 base, 8 bases remained unmatched. The CDR3 is CASSLARTGARTDTQYF. In DNA form, the CDR3 reads TGCGCCAGCAGCTTGGCCCGGACAGGAGCCCGCACAGATACGCAGTATTTT.

The sample holds a few counts of this clone. The chain carries TRBV10-1 and TRBJ2-3; no clear D gene. V lost 2 bases to trimming and J lost 10 bases, with 10 bases between them. The CDR3 loop spans 12 amino acids. Germline loops: CDR1 WNHNN, CDR2 SYGVQD (reference sequence). The CDR3 loop is CASSEMVGAQYF. CDR3 bases: TGCGCCAGCAGTGAGATGGTAGGAGCGCAGTATTTT.

CDR3 coding DNA: TGTGCCAGCAGCTACGGGGAGGTAAATAATTCACCCCTCCACTTT. It encodes CASSYGEVNNSPLHF. The chain is built from TRBV6-6 and TRBJ1-6; D not resolved. Germline V gives CDR1 MNHNY, CDR2 SVGAGI (reference sequence). V was clipped by 6 bases and J by 5 bases, with 14 bases between them. The CDR3 length is 15 residues.

This clone came up once. The chain links TRBV28 to TRBJ1-1; TRBD1 is a possible D gene (5 bases). V was clipped by 6 bases and J by 1 base, with 6 bases between them. Germline V CDR1 and CDR2: MDHEN, SYDVKM. The CDR3 extends over 12 amino acids. CDR3 amino acids: CASRTANTEAFF. The DNA of the CDR3 is TGTGCCAGCAGGACAGCGAACACTGAAGCTTTCTTT.

This clone was seen only once. The chain couples TRBV19 to TRBJ1-4, with 12 bases fitting TRBD1. This CDR3 spans 20 amino acids. The ends lost 2 bases at V and 6 bases at J; junction bases unmatched: 16. CDR1 and CDR2 (germline): LNHDA, SQIVND (reference sequence). The CDR3 region is CASSITTPTGTGGEHEKLFF. CDR3 DNA: TGTGCCAGTAGTATAACCACCCCCACCGGGACAGGGGGCGAACATGAAAAACTGTTTTTT.

A single count supports this clone. The CDR3 sequence is CASSLRDTIYF. The CDR3 DNA reads TGCGCCAGCAGCCTCAGGGACACCATATATTTT. The V call is TRBV10-2, the J call TRBJ1-3; perhaps TRBD1 as D (5 bases). CDR3 length: 11 residues. The germline gives CDR1 WSHSY, CDR2 SAAADI. V dropped 6 bases and J dropped 8 bases, with 8 bases sitting between them.

The chain uses TRBV7-9 and TRBJ2-7; 10 positions agree with TRBD1. The germline V gene has CDR1 SEHNR and CDR2 FQNEAQ (reference sequence). The J segment lost 6 bases and the V segment lost 4 bases, leaving 6 bases of the junction unmatched. The CDR3 is 14 amino acids. The CDR3 here is CASSSRTGGPEQYF. The CDR3 DNA sequence: TGTGCCAGCAGCTCGAGGACAGGGGGACCCGAGCAGTACTTC.

The chain uses TRBV5-1 and TRBJ2-5; the D is unclear. V was pared by 5 bases and J by 1 base, with 12 bases between. Germline CDR1 reads SGHRS; CDR2 reads YFSETQ. There are 14 residues in the CDR3. The chain's CDR3 is CASRPESFQETQYF. The CDR3 DNA follows: TGCGCCAGCAGGCCGGAGAGCTTCCAAGAGACCCAGTACTTC.

The V call is TRBV7-2, the J call TRBJ1-2; D might be TRBD1 (6 bases). The CDR3 is made up of 14 amino acids. With 5 bases removed from V and 5 bases from J, the gap between germline ends came to 15 bases. Germline assignment: CDR1 SGHTA and CDR2 FQGNSA. CDR3 residues: CASSTPGQQYGYTF. The CDR3 DNA follows: TGTGCCAGCAGCACACCGGGACAACAATATGGCTACACCTTC.

A single count supports this clone. The CDR3 region has the DNA TGCGCCAGCAGCTTGGGAGGACTAGCGGGGTACGGGGAGACCCAGTACTTC. It codes for CASSLGGLAGYGETQYF. The J gene is TRBJ2-5, the V gene TRBV5-1; 12 bases match TRBD2. Germline V CDR1 and CDR2: SGHRS, YFSETQ. The CDR3 runs to 17 residues. The J segment lost 5 bases and the V segment lost 0 bases, leaving 8 bases of the junction unmatched. Full variable domain (rest looked up from reference TRBV5-1 and TRBJ2-5): KAGVTQTPRYLIKTRGQQVTLSCSPISGHRSVSWYQQTPGQGLQFLFEYFSETQRNKGNFPGRFSGRQFSNSRSEMNVSTLELGDSALYLCASSLGGLAGYGETQYFGPGTRLLVL.

Only one count was recorded for this clone. The chain is built from TRBV5-1 and TRBJ2-7; 7 bases fit TRBD2. Germline V gene data show CDR1 as SGHRS and CDR2 as YFSETQ. The CDR3 totals 14 residues. The ends lost 6 bases at V and 6 bases at J; junction bases unmatched: 12. The CDR3 is CASTSGDYTGEQYF. DNA of the CDR3: TGCGCCAGCACCTCCGGGGACTACACGGGCGAGCAGTACTTC.

The J gene is TRBJ2-7, the V gene TRBV7-6, with TRBD2 matching 10 bases. With V trimmed by 3 bases and J by 3 bases, 5 bases remained unmatched. Germline-derived CDR1 and CDR2 are SGHVS and FNYEAQ. CDR3 length: 15 residues. The CDR3 spells CASSLETSGFYEQYF. In nucleotides, the CDR3 is TGTGCCAGCAGCTTGGAGACTAGCGGGTTCTACGAGCAGTACTTC.